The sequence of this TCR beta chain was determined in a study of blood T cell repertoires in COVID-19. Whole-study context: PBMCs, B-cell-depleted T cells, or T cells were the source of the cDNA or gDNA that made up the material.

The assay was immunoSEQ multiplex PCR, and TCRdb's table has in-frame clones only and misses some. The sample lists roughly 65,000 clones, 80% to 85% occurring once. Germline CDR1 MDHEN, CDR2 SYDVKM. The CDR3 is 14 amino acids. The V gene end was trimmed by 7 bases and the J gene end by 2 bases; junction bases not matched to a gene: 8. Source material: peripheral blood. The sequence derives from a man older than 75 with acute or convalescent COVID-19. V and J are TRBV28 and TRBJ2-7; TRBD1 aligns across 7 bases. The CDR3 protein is CASKRPGQTYEQYF. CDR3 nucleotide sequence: TGTGCCAGCAAGCGCCCGGGACAGACCTACGAGCAGTACTTC.